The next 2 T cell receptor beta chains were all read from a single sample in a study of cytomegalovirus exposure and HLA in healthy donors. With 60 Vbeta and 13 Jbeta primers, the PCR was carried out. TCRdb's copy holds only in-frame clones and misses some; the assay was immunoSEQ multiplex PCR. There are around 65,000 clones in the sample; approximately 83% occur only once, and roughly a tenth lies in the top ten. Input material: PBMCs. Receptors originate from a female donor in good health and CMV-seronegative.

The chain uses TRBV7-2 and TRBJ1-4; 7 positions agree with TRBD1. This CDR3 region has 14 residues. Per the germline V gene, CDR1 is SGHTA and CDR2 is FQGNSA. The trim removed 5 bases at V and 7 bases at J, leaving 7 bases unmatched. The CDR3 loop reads CASSRGQQGEKLFF. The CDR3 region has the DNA TGTGCCAGCAGCAGGGGACAGCAGGGTGAAAAACTGTTTTTT. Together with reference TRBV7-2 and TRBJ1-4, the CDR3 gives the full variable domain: GAGVSQSPSNKVTEKGKDVELRCDPISGHTALYWYRQSLGQGLEFLIYFQGNSAPDKSGLPSDRFSAERTGGSVSTLTIQRTQQEDSAVYLCASSRGQQGEKLFFGSGTQLSVL.

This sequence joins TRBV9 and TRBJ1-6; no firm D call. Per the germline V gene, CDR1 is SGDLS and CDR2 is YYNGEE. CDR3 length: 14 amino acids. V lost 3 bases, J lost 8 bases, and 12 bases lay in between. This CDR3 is CASSADGNYSPLHF. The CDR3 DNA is TGTGCCAGCAGCGCAGACGGGAACTATTCACCCCTCCACTTT.